This T cell receptor beta chain was documented in a study of T cells in Graves' hyperthyroidism and ophthalmopathy. Lactation, pregnancy, other autoimmune disease or uncontrolled infection led to exclusion of patients. Amplified TCR beta CDR3 regions came from RNA transcripts. First-round RT-PCR with HTBI primers amplified the TCR CDR3 region. TCRdb reanalysed the multiplex PCR reads using MiXCR and keeps one entry per CDR3 protein. Altogether 640,000 or so distinct CDR3 sequences are present, 13% to 15% being singletons, with the ten largest covering around 7%. For this clonotype: A read error may produce the germline difference seen at one junction end.

This CDR3 spans 18 amino acids. CDR1 and CDR2 (germline): MNHGY, SVAAGI. This receptor was obtained from a woman under 30 with Graves' ophthalmopathy. Material: blood. The rearrangement uses TRBV6-9 and TRBJ2-6, with a weak D call TRBD1 (6 bases). The CDR3 nucleotides read TGTGCCAGAAGTTGGGCAGGGGTCTCGATCTCTGGGGCCAACGTCCTGACTTTC. It is translated as CARSWAGVSISGANVLTF.